These 25 T cell receptor beta chains originate from one sample sequenced in a study of spatial heterogeneity in lung cancer. The sample's time point: sample taken at primary tumor resection. Whole RNA was taken from tumor, nontumor lung or frozen PBMC; it was then sequenced unsorted. TCRdb used MiXCR to reprocess the 5' RACE reads, holding one entry per CDR3 protein. The sample includes about 41,000 distinct CDR3 sequences, about 12% of them seen just once. The sample here was PBMCs, taken at surgery. The receptors were sampled from a female donor with early-stage non-small cell lung cancer.

The genes are TRBV9 and TRBJ2-5; the D is unclear. Germline lookup yields CDR1 SGDLS and CDR2 YYNGEE. Trimming stripped 0 bases from V and 2 bases from J, with 8 bases between. The CDR3 spans 14 residues. The CDR3: CASSVDPEQETQYF. The CDR3 nucleotides read TGTGCCAGCAGCGTAGACCCAGAGCAAGAGACCCAGTACTTC.

This clonotype has a handful of counts. The V and J genes are TRBV28 and TRBJ1-2; possible D gene TRBD1, 6 bases. The CDR3 is made up of 15 amino acids. Germline V gene sequence: CDR1 MDHEN, CDR2 SYDVKM. Trimming took 6 bases from V and 3 from J, leaving 17 bases between them. The CDR3 is CASRPGGGRDYGYTF. For the CDR3, the DNA is TGTGCCAGCAGGCCCGGGGGGGGGCGGGACTATGGCTACACCTTC.

The chain carries TRBV6-4 and TRBJ2-3; TRBD2 matches at 15 bases. The V and J ends lost 3 bases and 4 bases, in that order; junction bases with no gene match: 11. CDR1 and CDR2 from the germline V gene are MRHNA and SNTAGT. The CDR3 sequence is 19 residues long. For the CDR3, the DNA is TGTGCCAGCAGTGAAAATGGACTAGCGGGGGGGCCCGGAGCAGATACGCAGTATTTT. This encodes CASSENGLAGGPGADTQYF.

This clonotype was counted many times. J is TRBJ2-7 and V is TRBV2; tentatively, D is TRBD2 (5 bases). V lost 0 bases and J lost 1, with 7 bases in between. This CDR3 is 14 amino acids long. In germline, CDR1 is SNHLY, CDR2 FYNNEI. CDR3 in amino acids: CASSEARTSYEQYF. The CDR3 DNA follows: TGTGCCAGCAGTGAAGCACGGACTTCCTACGAGCAGTACTTC.

The rearrangement joins TRBV5-6 to TRBJ1-1; the D gene is possibly TRBD1 (6 bases). V lost 1 base and J 6 bases, leaving 10 bases between the germline ends. Germline CDR1 and CDR2: SGHDT and YYEEEE. CDR3 size: 13 residues. CDR3: CASSLTGLAEAFF. The CDR3 DNA reads TGTGCCAGCAGCTTGACAGGGTTAGCTGAAGCTTTCTTT.

This clonotype was seen more than once but under ten times. This chain joins TRBV5-1 and TRBJ1-2, with D possibly matching TRBD1 (6 bases). CDR1 and CDR2 from the germline V gene are SGHRS and YFSETQ. CDR3 size: 15 residues. Trimming cost V 6 bases and J 0 bases, with 15 bases left between them. This CDR3 is CASTSGAQANYGYTF. The CDR3 region has the DNA TGCGCCAGCACGTCGGGGGCTCAAGCTAACTATGGCTACACCTTC.

This clonotype was detected a few times. This chain links TRBV28 with TRBJ2-1, with 11 bases lining up with TRBD2. The CDR3 sequence is 16 residues long. Germline CDR1 is MDHEN and CDR2 is SYDVKM. Germline trimming cut 5 bases from V and 2 bases from J; bases unmatched to any gene: 5. CDR3 region: CASSPHSGGAYNEQFF. CDR3 in DNA: TGTGCCAGCAGTCCCCATAGCGGGGGGGCCTACAATGAGCAGTTCTTC.

The V gene is TRBV7-2, the J gene TRBJ1-2; TRBD1 is a possible D gene (6 bases). V lost 5 bases and J lost 8, with 21 bases in between. The CDR3 runs 15 residues. Germline V gene sequence: CDR1 SGHTA, CDR2 FQGNSA. In DNA form, the CDR3 reads TGTGCCAGCAGCCCTAGGACAGCCAACTATATCGGCTACACCTTC. It encodes CASSPRTANYIGYTF.

This clonotype was counted between two and nine times. The chain employs TRBV19 and TRBJ2-3; TRBD2 matches 9 bases. V lost 6 bases and J lost 4; bases outside the gene matches: 8. CDR3 length equals 15 residues. Germline CDR1 and CDR2: LNHDA and SQIVND (reference sequence). CDR3 sequence reads: CASSGASGMADTQYF. The DNA for the CDR3 is TGTGCCAGTAGCGGCGCTAGCGGGATGGCAGATACGCAGTATTTT.

This clonotype was observed a handful of times. The V call is TRBV2, the J call TRBJ2-7, with D perhaps being TRBD1 or TRBD2 (6 bases each). Germline V gives CDR1 SNHLY, CDR2 FYNNEI. Trimming pared 1 base from V and 9 bases from J, leaving 16 bases between. The CDR3 is 14 residues long. DNA of the CDR3: TGTGCCAGCAGTGAAGGAGGGGGAGGCGGTGGGCAGTACTTC. Its translation is CASSEGGGGGGQYF.

This clonotype came up a few times. V gene TRBV6-6 combines with J gene TRBJ1-5; 10 bases match TRBD1. CDR3 size: 17 residues. CDR1 is MNHNY, CDR2 SVGAGI, per germline (reference sequence). V was clipped by 8 bases and J by 3 bases; unmatched bases: 13. The DNA of the CDR3 is TGTGCCAGCGGCACCACTGCCGGGACAGGGGTCAATCAGCCCCAGCATTTT. This gives the protein CASGTTAGTGVNQPQHF.

The chain couples TRBV7-2 to TRBJ2-2; D gene uncertain. This CDR3 has 18 amino acids. Trimming shortened V by 6 bases and J by 0 bases, and 20 bases separated the two germline ends. Looked up from germline, CDR1 is SGHTA and CDR2 is FQGNSA. Written as DNA, the CDR3 is TGTGCCAGCAGTTTTTCTCCACAGCGCCACCCGAACACCGGGGAGCTGTTTTTT. Its translation: CASSFSPQRHPNTGELFF.

This clonotype showed up just a few times. The chain couples TRBV7-2 to TRBJ1-5, with TRBD1 matching over 8 bases. In germline, CDR1 is SGHTA, CDR2 FQGNSA. The CDR3 consists of 14 residues. The J segment lost 6 bases and the V segment lost 5 bases, leaving 6 bases of the junction unmatched. The DNA for the CDR3 is TGTGCCAGCAGCAGTACAGGGGGTTCTCAGCCCCAGCATTTT. Translation: CASSSTGGSQPQHF.

This clonotype was detected many times. As DNA, the CDR3 is TGTGCCAGCTCACCACCGGGTACAGAAGAAGCTTTCTTT. It yields the protein CASSPPGTEEAFF. The rearrangement joins TRBV18 to TRBJ1-1; D remains ambiguous. The CDR3 totals 13 residues. V dropped 0 bases and J dropped 8 bases, with 10 bases sitting between them. CDR1 and CDR2 from the germline V gene are KGHSH and LQKENI.

This clonotype came up a few times. The chain has TRBV19 and TRBJ2-2, with D uncertain. Trimming left V 1 base short and J 0 bases short, with 9 bases between. The CDR3 has 16 amino acids. CDR1 and CDR2 (germline): LNHDA, SQIVND (reference sequence). The CDR3 DNA sequence: TGTGCCAGTAGTATAGGCGAAGGGACGAACACCGGGGAGCTGTTTTTT. It specifies CASSIGEGTNTGELFF.

The DNA for the CDR3 is TGTGCCAGTAGTAAGTTAGCGGGGGGCCAGGGGTCCTACAATGAGCAGTTCTTC. This sequence encodes CASSKLAGGQGSYNEQFF. The rearrangement links TRBV19 to TRBJ2-1; 10 bases fit TRBD2. Germline assignment: CDR1 LNHDA and CDR2 SQIVND (reference sequence). The CDR3 loop spans 18 amino acids. V gave up 4 bases and J gave up 1 base; unmatched junction bases: 10.

This rearrangement joins TRBV5-1 to TRBJ2-1; D is possibly TRBD1 (5 bases). V was trimmed by 0 bases and J by 7 bases, leaving 8 bases between them. The germline V gene encodes CDR1 SGHRS and CDR2 YFSETQ. The CDR3 sequence is 13 residues long. This CDR3 reads CASSLGQPNEQFF. The CDR3 DNA is TGCGCCAGCAGCTTGGGACAGCCGAATGAGCAGTTCTTC.

V gene TRBV28 combines with J gene TRBJ1-1, with 9 bases aligning to TRBD1. This CDR3 is 14 amino acids long. With V trimmed by 7 bases and J by 5 bases, 8 bases remained unmatched. From germline, CDR1 is MDHEN and CDR2 SYDVKM. The DNA of the CDR3 is TGTGCCAGCACTACAGGGGGCGCCGGGACTGAAGCTTTCTTT. This translates into CASTTGGAGTEAFF.

The J gene is TRBJ2-5, the V gene TRBV29-1; TRBD2 aligns across 10 bases. V gave up 3 bases and J gave up 5 bases; unmatched junction bases: 6. This CDR3 spans 14 amino acids. Germline V gene lookup returns CDR1 SQVTM and CDR2 ANQGSEA. For the CDR3, the DNA is TGCAGCGTTGAGAAGCGGGGGGGCGGGGAGACCCAGTACTTC. As protein: CSVEKRGGGETQYF. Looking up the rest from reference TRBV29-1 and TRBJ2-5 gives the full variable domain: SAVISQKPSRDICQRGTSLTIQCQVDSQVTMMFWYRQQPGQSLTLIATANQGSEATYESGFVIDKFPISRPNLTFSTLTVSNMSPEDSSIYLCSVEKRGGGETQYFGPGTRLLVL.

This clonotype occurred a few times. V and J are TRBV20-1 and TRBJ2-7; D possibly corresponds to TRBD1 (6 bases). Deletions cut 6 bases from V and 0 bases from J, with 18 bases between. Germline V gives CDR1 DFQATT, CDR2 SNEGSKA (reference sequence). The length of the CDR3 is 15 residues. The CDR3 loop reads CSAETDRQDSYEQYF. CDR3 coding DNA: TGCAGTGCGGAAACTGACAGGCAGGACTCCTACGAGCAGTACTTC.

V is TRBV5-1 and J is TRBJ2-5, with 8 bases that match TRBD2. V lost 0 bases, J lost 2 bases, and 6 bases stayed unmatched. Germline CDR1 SGHRS, CDR2 YFSETQ. The length of the CDR3 is 16 residues. The CDR3: CASSLGVAGRQETQYF. CDR3 DNA sequence: TGCGCCAGCAGCTTGGGAGTAGCGGGGAGGCAAGAGACCCAGTACTTC. Filled out from reference TRBV5-1 and TRBJ2-5, the complete variable domain reads KAGVTQTPRYLIKTRGQQVTLSCSPISGHRSVSWYQQTPGQGLQFLFEYFSETQRNKGNFPGRFSGRQFSNSRSEMNVSTLELGDSALYLCASSLGVAGRQETQYFGPGTRLLVL.

The CDR3 region has the DNA TGTGCCAGCAGCTTAGCGATTGGACAGCAAGAGACCCAGTACTTC. It specifies CASSLAIGQQETQYF. The chain combines TRBV7-8 with TRBJ2-5; D possibly corresponds to TRBD1 (6 bases). CDR3 size: 15 residues. Trimming stripped 0 bases from V and 2 bases from J, with 10 bases between. Germline CDR1 and CDR2: SGHVS and FQNEAQ.

The sample holds a few counts of this clonotype. The rearrangement uses TRBV12-5 and TRBJ1-1; possibly TRBD1 for D (6 bases). Per the germline V gene, CDR1 is LGHNT and CDR2 is FRNRAP. V dropped 0 bases and J dropped 8 bases, with 10 bases sitting between them. The CDR3 is 13 residues long. CDR3 residues: CASGLVRGGEAFF. The DNA of the CDR3 is TGTGCTAGTGGTTTGGTAAGGGGGGGGGAAGCTTTCTTT.

The chain has TRBV6-2 or TRBV6-3 and TRBJ2-5, with D perhaps given as TRBD1 or TRBD2 (5 bases each). Trimming stripped 5 bases from V and 6 bases from J, with 22 bases between. The CDR3 has 16 residues. Germline-derived CDR1 and CDR2 are MNHEY and SVGEGT. The CDR3 spells CASSPLGDRAVKTQYF. The CDR3 bases are TGTGCCAGCAGTCCCCTGGGGGATAGGGCCGTAAAGACCCAGTACTTC.

The rearrangement uses TRBV4-3 and TRBJ1-6, with 7 bases matching TRBD1. The germline V gene encodes CDR1 LGHNA and CDR2 YSLEER. This CDR3 spans 15 amino acids. Trimming took 3 bases from V and 9 from J; bases not matched to a gene: 8. CDR3 region: CASSQTTGNGSPLHF. The CDR3 nucleotides read TGCGCCAGCAGCCAGACGACAGGGAACGGTTCACCCCTCCACTTT.